Sequencing of this TCR beta chain was carried out in a study of beta chain features in type 1 diabetes. Study overall: Examination of sorted cells across all samples involved approximately 100,000,000 cells. Study results and limitations: TCRB CDR3s from Type 1 diabetes patients were moderately but significantly shorter in all four CD4+ subsets. No resolution was reached here on whether HLA type influences TCRB rearrangement. A greater similarity of naive, central memory and Treg TCRB repertoires was seen among patients than among healthy donors.

The sequenced template was cDNA made from the entire isolated RNA. The protocol was immunoSEQ multiplex PCR, while the TCRdb copy is restricted to in-frame clones and leaves out a portion. Among about 660,000 clones, about an eighth were seen once, and the ten largest hold 0.035% to 0.045%. Researchers reported sorting CD4+ naive, central memory, regulatory and stem cell-like memory cells via CD45RO/CCR7/CD25/CD127/CD95/CD27. Points on this clone: Its antigen is not known.

The CDR3 is 14 amino acids. The V gene end was trimmed by 4 bases and the J gene end by 6 bases; junction bases not matched to a gene: 6. Germline lookup yields CDR1 GTSNPN and CDR2 SVGIG (reference sequence). The receptor comes from a man aged 18 to 30 with type 1 diabetes. Sequenced: naive CD4+ T cells from blood. This sequence joins TRBV30 and TRBJ2-7; 13 nucleotides align to TRBD2. DNA for the CDR3: TGTGCCTGGAAGAGGACTAGCGGGGGACTCGAGCAGTACTTC. Its translation: CAWKRTSGGLEQYF.